This T cell receptor (beta chain) was sequenced for a study of blood T cell repertoires in COVID-19. Looking at the study overall: Donors in the United States, Italy and Spain gave samples during acute or convalescent COVID-19. PBMCs, B-cell-depleted T cells, or T cells provided the cDNA or gDNA that made up the material.

The assay was immunoSEQ multiplex PCR, and TCRdb's table has in-frame clones only and misses some. The data show 260,000 or so clones, with 85% seen just once and about 2.7% held by the top ten. Germline CDR1 is SGDLS and CDR2 is YYNGEE. The CDR3 is made up of 15 amino acids. V shed 0 bases and J 7 bases; nucleotides not matched to a gene: 6. Cohort 3 donors counted as recovered after two negative PCRs, clearance, or resolved symptoms. The chain uses TRBV9 and TRBJ2-2; 7 bases match TRBD2. Sequenced: PBMCs or T cells enriched from blood (not recorded which). This receptor was obtained from a woman between 45 and 60 years old who had recovered from COVID-19. CDR3 amino acids: CASSVATRGYGELFF. CDR3 bases: TGTGCCAGCAGCGTAGCTACGCGGGGGTACGGGGAGCTGTTTTTT.